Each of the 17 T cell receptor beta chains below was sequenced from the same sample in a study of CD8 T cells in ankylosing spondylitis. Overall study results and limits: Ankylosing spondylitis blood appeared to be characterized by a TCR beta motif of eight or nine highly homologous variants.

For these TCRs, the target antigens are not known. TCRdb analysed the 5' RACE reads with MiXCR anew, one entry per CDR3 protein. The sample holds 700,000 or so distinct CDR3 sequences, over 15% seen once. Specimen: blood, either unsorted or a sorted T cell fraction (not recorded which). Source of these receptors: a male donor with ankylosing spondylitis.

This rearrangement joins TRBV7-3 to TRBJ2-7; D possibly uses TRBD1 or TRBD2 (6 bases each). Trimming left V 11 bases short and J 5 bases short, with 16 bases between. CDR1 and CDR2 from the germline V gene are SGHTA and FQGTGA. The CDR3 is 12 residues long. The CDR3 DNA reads TGTGCCGGAGGGGGAGGTCTGAACGAGCAGTACTTC. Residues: CAGGGGLNEQYF.

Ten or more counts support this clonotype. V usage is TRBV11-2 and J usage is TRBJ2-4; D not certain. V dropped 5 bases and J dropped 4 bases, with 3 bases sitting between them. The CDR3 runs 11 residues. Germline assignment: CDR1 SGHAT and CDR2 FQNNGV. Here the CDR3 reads CASSQKNIQYF. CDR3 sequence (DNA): TGTGCCAGCAGCCAGAAAAACATTCAGTACTTC.

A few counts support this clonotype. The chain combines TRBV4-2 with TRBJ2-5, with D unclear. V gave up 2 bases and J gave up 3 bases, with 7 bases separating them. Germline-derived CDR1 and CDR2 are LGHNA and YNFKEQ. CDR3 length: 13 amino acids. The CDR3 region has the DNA TGTGCCAGCAGCCAACGGAACAAAGAGACCCAGTACTTC. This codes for CASSQRNKETQYF.

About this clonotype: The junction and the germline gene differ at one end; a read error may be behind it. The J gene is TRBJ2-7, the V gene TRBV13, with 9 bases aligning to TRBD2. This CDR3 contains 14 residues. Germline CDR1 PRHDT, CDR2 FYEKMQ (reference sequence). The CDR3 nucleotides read TGTGCCAGCAGCCAGACTAGCGGAAGATACGAGCCGTACTTC. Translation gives CASSQTSGRYEPYF.

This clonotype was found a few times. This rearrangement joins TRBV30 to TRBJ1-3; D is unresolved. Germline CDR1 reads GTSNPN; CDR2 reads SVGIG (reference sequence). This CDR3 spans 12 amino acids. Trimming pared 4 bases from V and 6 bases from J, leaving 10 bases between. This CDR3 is CAWNSGKNTIYF. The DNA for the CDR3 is TGTGCCTGGAACTCGGGGAAAAACACCATATATTTT. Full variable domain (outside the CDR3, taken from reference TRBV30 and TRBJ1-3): SQTIHQWPATLVQPVGSPLSLECTVEGTSNPNLYWYRQAAGRGLQLLFYSVGIGQISSEVPQNLSASRPQDRQFILSSKKLLLSDSGFYLCAWNSGKNTIYFGEGSWLTVV.

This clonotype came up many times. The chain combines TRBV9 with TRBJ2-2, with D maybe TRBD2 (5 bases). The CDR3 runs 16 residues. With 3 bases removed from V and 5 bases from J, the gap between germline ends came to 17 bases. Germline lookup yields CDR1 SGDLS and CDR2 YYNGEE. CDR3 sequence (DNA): TGTGCCAGCAGCGGAGCGGACTCCCGTCGGACCGGGGAGCTGTTTTTT. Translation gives CASSGADSRRTGELFF.

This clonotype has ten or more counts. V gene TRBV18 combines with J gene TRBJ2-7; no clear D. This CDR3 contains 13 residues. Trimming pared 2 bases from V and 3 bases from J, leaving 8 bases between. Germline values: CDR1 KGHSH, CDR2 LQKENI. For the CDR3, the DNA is TGTGCCAGCTCACCAGTGCCCGACTACGAGCAGTACTTC. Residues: CASSPVPDYEQYF.

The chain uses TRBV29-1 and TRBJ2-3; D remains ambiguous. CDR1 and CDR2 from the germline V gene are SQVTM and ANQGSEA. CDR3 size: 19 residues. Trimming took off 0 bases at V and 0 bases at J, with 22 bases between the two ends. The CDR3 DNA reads TGCAGCGTTGAAGATTTTTGGGCTGGGGATGTATCTAGCACAGATACGCAGTATTTT. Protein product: CSVEDFWAGDVSSTDTQYF.

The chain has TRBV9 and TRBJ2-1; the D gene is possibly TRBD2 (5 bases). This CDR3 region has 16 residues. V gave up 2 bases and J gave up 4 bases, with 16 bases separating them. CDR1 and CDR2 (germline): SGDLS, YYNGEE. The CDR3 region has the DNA TGTGCCAGCAGCGTTAGCCCAATAGGGAGTTACAATGAGCAGTTCTTC. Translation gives CASSVSPIGSYNEQFF.

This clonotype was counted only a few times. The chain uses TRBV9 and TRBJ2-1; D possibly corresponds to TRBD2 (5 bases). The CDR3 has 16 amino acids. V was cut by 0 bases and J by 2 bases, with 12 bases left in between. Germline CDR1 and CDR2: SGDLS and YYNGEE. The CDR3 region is CASSVGTTGAYNEQFF. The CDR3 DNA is TGTGCCAGCAGCGTAGGAACTACCGGGGCCTACAATGAGCAGTTCTTC.

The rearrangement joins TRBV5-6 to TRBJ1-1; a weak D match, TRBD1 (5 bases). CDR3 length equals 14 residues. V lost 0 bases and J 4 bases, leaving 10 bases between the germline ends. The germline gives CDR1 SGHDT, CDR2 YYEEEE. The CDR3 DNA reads TGTGCCAGCAGCTTGGTGCGGGGCGCCACTGAAGCTTTCTTT. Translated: CASSLVRGATEAFF.

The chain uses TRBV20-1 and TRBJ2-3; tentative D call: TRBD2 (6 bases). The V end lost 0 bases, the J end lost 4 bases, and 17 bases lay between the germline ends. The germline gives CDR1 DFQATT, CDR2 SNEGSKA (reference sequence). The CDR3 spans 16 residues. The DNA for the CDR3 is TGCAGTGCTAGAGATGGGGCTAGGAGGGGCGCAGATACGCAGTATTTT. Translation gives CSARDGARRGADTQYF.

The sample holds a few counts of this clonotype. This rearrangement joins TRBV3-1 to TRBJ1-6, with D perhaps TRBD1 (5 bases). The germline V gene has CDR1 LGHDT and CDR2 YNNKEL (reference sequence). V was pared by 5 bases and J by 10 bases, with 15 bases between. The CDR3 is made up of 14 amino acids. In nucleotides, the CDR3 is TGTGCCAGCAGCTACGGGACCGCAGCCTCACCCCTCCACTTT. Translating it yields CASSYGTAASPLHF.

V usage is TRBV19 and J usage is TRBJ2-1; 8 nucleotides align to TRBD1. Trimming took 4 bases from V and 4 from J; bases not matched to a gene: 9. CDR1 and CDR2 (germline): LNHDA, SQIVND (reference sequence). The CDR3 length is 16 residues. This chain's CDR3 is CASSKGQVGNYNEQFF. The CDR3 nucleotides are TGTGCCAGTAGTAAGGGACAGGTTGGGAATTACAATGAGCAGTTCTTC.

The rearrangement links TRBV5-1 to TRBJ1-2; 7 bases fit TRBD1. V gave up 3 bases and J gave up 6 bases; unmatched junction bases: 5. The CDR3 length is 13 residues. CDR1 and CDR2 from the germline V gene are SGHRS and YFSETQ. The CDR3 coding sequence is TGCGCCAGCAGCTCGACAGGGCGGGATGGCTACACCTTC. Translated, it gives CASSSTGRDGYTF.

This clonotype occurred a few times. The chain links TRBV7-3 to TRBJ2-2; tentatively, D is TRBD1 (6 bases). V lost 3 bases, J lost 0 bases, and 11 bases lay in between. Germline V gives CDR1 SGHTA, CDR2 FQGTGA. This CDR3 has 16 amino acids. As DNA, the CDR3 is TGTGCCAGCAGCTTGCAGGGGACCGCGAACACCGGGGAGCTGTTTTTT. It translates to CASSLQGTANTGELFF.

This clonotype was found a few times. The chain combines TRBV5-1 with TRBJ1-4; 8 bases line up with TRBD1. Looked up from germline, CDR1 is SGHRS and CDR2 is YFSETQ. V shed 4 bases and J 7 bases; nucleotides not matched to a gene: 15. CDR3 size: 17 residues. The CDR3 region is CASSDRTGRSFGEKLFF. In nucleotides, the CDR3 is TGCGCCAGCAGCGATCGGACAGGGAGGAGCTTTGGTGAAAAACTGTTTTTT.